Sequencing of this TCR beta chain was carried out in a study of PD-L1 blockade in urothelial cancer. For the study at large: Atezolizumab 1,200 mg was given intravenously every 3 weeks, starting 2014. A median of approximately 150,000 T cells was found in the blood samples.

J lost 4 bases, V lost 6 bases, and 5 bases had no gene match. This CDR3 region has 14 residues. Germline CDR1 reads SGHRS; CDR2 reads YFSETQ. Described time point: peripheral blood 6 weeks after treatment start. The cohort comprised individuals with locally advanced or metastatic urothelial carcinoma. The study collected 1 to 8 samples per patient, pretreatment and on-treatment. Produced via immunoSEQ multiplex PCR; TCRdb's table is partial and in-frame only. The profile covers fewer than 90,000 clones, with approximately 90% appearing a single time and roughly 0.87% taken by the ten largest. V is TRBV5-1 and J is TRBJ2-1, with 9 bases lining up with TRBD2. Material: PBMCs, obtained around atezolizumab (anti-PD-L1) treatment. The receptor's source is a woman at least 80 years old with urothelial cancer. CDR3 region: CASKGTSSYNEQFF. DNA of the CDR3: TGCGCCAGCAAGGGGACTAGCTCGTACAATGAGCAGTTCTTC.